Included here is one TCR beta chain sequence, with context. Its cognate antigen is unknown. Produced via immunoSEQ multiplex PCR; TCRdb's table is partial and in-frame only. The sample carries 93,000 or so clones, roughly 93% recorded once. The data derive from a study of graft-versus-host responses after intestinal transplantation. Study context: Recipients were all induced with anti-thymocyte globulin, then given tacrolimus and steroids for 3 to 4 years. Points from the study as a whole: Early post-transplant falls in HvG clones accompanied the peak levels of circulating GvH clones. Marrow from the recipient contained GvH clones, some of which had appeared first in ileum or blood. Graft-versus-host to host-versus-graft clonal ratios in allografts were high in patients with graft-donor T cell macrochimerism.

Germline loops: CDR1 SSHAT, CDR2 FNYEAQ (reference sequence). The CDR3 length is 15 residues. With V trimmed by 4 bases and J by 8 bases, 10 bases remained unmatched. This TCR derives from a human donor who received an intestinal transplant. This chain uses TRBV7-7 with TRBJ2-1; 8 nucleotides line up with TRBD2. The sample here was unstimulated CD8+ T cells sorted from spleen or lymph node cells, taken before intestinal transplant. As DNA, the CDR3 is TGTGCCAGCAGCTCCGGGACTAGATTGGGTGATGAGCAGTTCTTC. Protein product: CASSSGTRLGDEQFF.